The subject of this entry is one TCR beta chain. These data are taken from a study of OX40 agonist ivuxolimab in advanced cancers. The protocol was immunoSEQ multiplex PCR, while the TCRdb copy is restricted to in-frame clones and leaves out a portion. The table has 67,000 or so clones, 85% seen once. Germline V gene sequence: CDR1 LNHNV, CDR2 YYDKDF (reference sequence). The V and J ends lost 8 bases and 2 bases respectively, with 7 bases between them. This CDR3 is built from 13 residues. Sequenced material: CD4+ or CD8+ T cells sorted from blood, taken in a trial of the OX40 agonist ivuxolimab. The chain links TRBV15 to TRBJ2-6; a weak D match, TRBD1 (5 bases). The clonotype originates from an adult with an advanced solid tumor such as melanoma, head and neck, liver or kidney cancer. CDR3 protein: CATARAGANVLTF. CDR3 DNA sequence: TGTGCCACCGCCAGGGCTGGGGCCAACGTCCTGACTTTC. Full variable domain (missing parts from reference TRBV15 and TRBJ2-6): DAMVIQNPRYQVTQFGKPVTLSCSQTLNHNVMYWYQQKSSQAPKLLFHYYDKDFNNEADTPDNFQSRRPNTSFCFLDIRSPGLGDTAMYLCATARAGANVLTFGAGSRLTVL.